Shown below are 19 T cell receptor beta chains from a single sample sequenced in a study of blood T cell repertoires in COVID-19. The data were produced by immunoSEQ multiplex PCR, yet TCRdb's version contains in-frame clones alone and is incomplete. Of approximately 300,000 clones in the sample, roughly 82% were seen once. Sample: peripheral blood. The receptors come from a woman in her fifties or sixties with acute or convalescent COVID-19.

This chain joins TRBV4-3 and TRBJ2-1; the match to TRBD2 covers 9 bases. Germline CDR1 and CDR2: LGHNA and YSLEER. The CDR3 extends over 16 amino acids. Trimming cost V 0 bases and J 4 bases; bases outside gene matches: 4. The CDR3 region is CASSQDRLAEYNEQFF. As DNA, the CDR3 is TGCGCCAGCAGCCAAGATCGACTAGCGGAGTACAATGAGCAGTTCTTC.

A few counts support this clone. The chain is built from TRBV28 and TRBJ2-7; TRBD1 agrees at 11 bases. The CDR3 is made up of 18 amino acids. Germline values: CDR1 MDHEN, CDR2 SYDVKM. Trimming at V came to 2 bases and at J to 3 bases, leaving 12 bases not matched to a gene. CDR3 nucleotide sequence: TGTGCCAGCAGTTTACTATCTTGGTCCGGGACAGGGGGCTACGAGCAGTACTTC. It yields the protein CASSLLSWSGTGGYEQYF.

The chain couples TRBV27 to TRBJ2-1, with 7 bases that match TRBD1. Germline CDR1 reads MNHEY; CDR2 reads SMNVEV (reference sequence). The V segment lost 0 bases and the J segment 2 bases; nucleotides outside the gene matches: 7. This CDR3 region has 17 residues. CDR3 nucleotide sequence: TGTGCCAGCAGTTTATCGATGGCAGGGGGAACCTACAATGAGCAGTTCTTC. This encodes CASSLSMAGGTYNEQFF.

The chain joins TRBV28 to TRBJ2-7, with a tentative D call TRBD1 (5 bases). The CDR3 sequence is 16 residues long. CDR1 and CDR2 from the germline V gene are MDHEN and SYDVKM. The ends were cut back, 6 bases at V and 0 bases at J, with 18 bases in the middle. The CDR3 coding sequence is TGTGCCAGCAGCTTTATATCTCAGGGCAGCTCCTACGAGCAGTACTTC. It translates to CASSFISQGSSYEQYF.

V is TRBV7-3 and J is TRBJ2-7; TRBD2 agrees at 8 bases. CDR3 size: 15 residues. After removal of 0 bases from V and 3 bases from J, the junction contained 4 bases not matched to a gene. Germline CDR1 is SGHTA and CDR2 is FQGTGA. The CDR3 spells CASSLTGGRNYEQYF. CDR3 sequence (DNA): TGTGCCAGCAGCTTAACTGGCGGGAGGAACTACGAGCAGTACTTC.

This clone was seen just once. V and J are TRBV2 and TRBJ2-2; D is ambiguous. Trimming cost V 6 bases and J 3 bases, with 11 bases left between them. The CDR3 is 14 amino acids. CDR1 is SNHLY, CDR2 FYNNEI, per germline. CDR3 in amino acids: CASRRHPYTGELFF. CDR3 DNA sequence: TGTGCCAGCAGGAGACACCCTTACACCGGGGAGCTGTTTTTT.

This clone showed up just once. This chain connects TRBV19 to TRBJ1-5; no clear D gene. Between the trimmed V and J ends, which lost 6 bases and 3 bases, there was a span of 15 bases. The CDR3 extends over 15 amino acids. From germline, CDR1 is LNHDA and CDR2 SQIVND (reference sequence). The CDR3 bases are TGTGCCAGTAGATACTATGATACCCCCAATCAGCCCCAGCATTTT. Residues: CASRYYDTPNQPQHF.

The chain carries TRBV5-1 and TRBJ2-1, with D uncertain. This CDR3 has 13 residues. The germline V and J ends were trimmed by 1 base and 5 bases, with 7 bases remaining between them. CDR1 is SGHRS and CDR2 is YFSETQ in the germline V gene. CDR3 DNA sequence: TGCGCCAGCAGCTTGAGCCTGAACAATGAGCAGTTCTTC. Protein sequence: CASSLSLNNEQFF.

The chain carries TRBV2 and TRBJ1-4; 10 positions agree with TRBD1. The CDR3 contains 15 residues. Germline CDR1 SNHLY, CDR2 FYNNEI. Germline trimming cut 0 bases from V and 8 bases from J; bases unmatched to any gene: 3. The CDR3 loop is CASSEAGTGEEKLFF. For the CDR3, the DNA is TGTGCCAGCAGTGAAGCCGGGACAGGGGAGGAAAAACTGTTTTTT.

The rearrangement links TRBV7-8 to TRBJ1-1; the match to TRBD1 covers 7 bases. Germline assignment: CDR1 SGHVS and CDR2 FQNEAQ. V dropped 5 bases and J dropped 1; count of bases not matched to a gene: 7. The CDR3 runs to 15 residues. CDR3 region: CASSQRQGWNTEAFF. The DNA of the CDR3 is TGTGCCAGCAGCCAGAGACAGGGTTGGAACACTGAAGCTTTCTTT.

CDR3 nucleotides: TGTGCCAGCAGCCCGACAGGGAGTGTGAATCAGCCCCAGCATTTT. This gives the protein CASSPTGSVNQPQHF. The V gene is TRBV7-9, the J gene TRBJ1-5, with TRBD1 identical over 7 bases. Per the germline V gene, CDR1 is SEHNR and CDR2 is FQNEAQ (reference sequence). V lost 5 bases, J lost 4 bases, and 8 bases stayed unmatched. This CDR3 contains 15 residues.

To note about this clone: The junction shows a germline mismatch at one end, possibly a read error. The chain combines TRBV7-7 with TRBJ2-1; the D gene is possibly TRBD2 (6 bases). The germline V gene encodes CDR1 SSHAT and CDR2 FNYEAQ (reference sequence). CDR3 length: 13 residues. The CDR3 sequence: CASSLDPGRPPFF. The CDR3 DNA is TGTGCTAGCAGCTTAGACCCCGGGAGACCGCCGTTCTTC. Together with reference TRBV7-7 and TRBJ2-1, the CDR3 gives the full variable domain: GAGVSQSPRYKVTKRGQDVTLRCDPISSHATLYWYQQALGQGPEFLTYFNYEAQPDKSGLPSDRFSAERPEGSISTLTIQRTEQRDSAMYRCASSLDPGRPPFFGPGTRLTVL.

The CDR3 reads CASSRGGSYEQYF. The CDR3 DNA sequence: TGTGCCAGCAGCCGGGGGGGGTCCTACGAGCAGTACTTC. V is TRBV5-4 and J is TRBJ2-7; TRBD2 agrees at 8 bases. The CDR3 contains 13 residues. J lost 1 base, V lost 4 bases, and 1 base had no gene match. CDR1 and CDR2 (germline): SGHNT, YYREEE (reference sequence).

This clone was seen once. CDR3 in amino acids: CSVGQGARGYGYTF. CDR3 coding DNA: TGCAGCGTGGGACAGGGGGCGAGAGGGTATGGCTACACCTTC. The V and J genes are TRBV29-1 and TRBJ1-2; 12 nucleotides align to TRBD1. Germline lookup yields CDR1 SQVTM and CDR2 ANQGSEA. The J segment lost 5 bases and the V segment lost 6 bases, leaving 7 bases of the junction unmatched. This CDR3 is built from 14 residues.

V gene TRBV28 combines with J gene TRBJ2-7; 8 bases line up with TRBD1. The germline CDR1 and CDR2 sequences are MDHEN and SYDVKM. This CDR3 comprises 15 residues. Trimming cost V 4 bases and J 7 bases; bases outside gene matches: 12. CDR3 sequence: CASSSPGTGGWEQYF. In DNA form, the CDR3 reads TGTGCCAGCAGTTCCCCCGGAACAGGGGGTTGGGAGCAGTACTTC. Full variable domain (missing parts from reference TRBV28 and TRBJ2-7): DVKVTQSSRYLVKRTGEKVFLECVQDMDHENMFWYRQDPGLGLRLIYFSYDVKMKEKGDIPEGYSVSREKKERFSLILESASTNQTSMYLCASSSPGTGGWEQYFGPGTRLTVT.

The gene calls are TRBV18 and TRBJ2-7, with 8 bases fitting TRBD2. Trimming at V came to 3 bases and at J to 6 bases, leaving 7 bases not matched to a gene. Germline V gene sequence: CDR1 KGHSH, CDR2 LQKENI. The CDR3 runs 14 residues. CDR3 sequence (DNA): TGTGCCAGCTCACCTGGGACTAGTAGTGGCGAGCAGTACTTC. Protein sequence: CASSPGTSSGEQYF.

The chain uses TRBV5-4 and TRBJ1-1; maybe TRBD1 (5 bases). This CDR3 is built from 14 residues. Looked up from germline, CDR1 is SGHNT and CDR2 is YYREEE (reference sequence). Trimming removed 3 bases at V and 5 bases at J, with 14 bases between. In nucleotides, the CDR3 is TGTGCCAGCAGCTGGCAGGGTGGTTCGACTGAAGCTTTCTTT. Translated: CASSWQGGSTEAFF.

For the CDR3, the DNA is TGCGCCAGCAGTCCGGGCCCCGGGAACAATTACGAGCAGTACTTC. Its translation is CASSPGPGNNYEQYF. The V gene is TRBV23-1, the J gene TRBJ2-7; D perhaps matches TRBD2 (5 bases). TRBV23-1 is an ORF, with its function uncertain. The CDR3 has 15 amino acids. The V gene lost 4 bases and the J gene lost 4 bases, with 17 bases spanning the gap.

The chain recombines TRBV5-1 with TRBJ2-3; maybe TRBD2 (6 bases). This CDR3 comprises 15 residues. Germline V lookup: CDR1 SGHRS, CDR2 YFSETQ. Deletions cut 4 bases from V and 2 bases from J, with 14 bases between. In DNA, the CDR3 is TGCGCCAGCAGCGATGGAGGGCAGCACACAGATACGCAGTATTTT. Translating it yields CASSDGGQHTDTQYF.